This T cell receptor beta chain was recorded in a study of cytomegalovirus exposure and HLA in healthy donors. About this clone itself: No antigen is known for it.

Primers included in the PCR were 60 Vbeta and 13 Jbeta primers. The assay was immunoSEQ multiplex PCR, and TCRdb's table has in-frame clones only and misses some. The table lists fewer than 200,000 clones, about 85% of them singletons. Study results and caveats: Presence/absence analyses took donor sequencing depth as roughly uniform. Confirmation was obtained in vitro that three CMV-associated chains are specific for CMV antigens.

Source material: PBMCs. This sequence originates from a woman aged 45-65 years in good health and CMV-seropositive.

The CDR3 is CASSIGQGGNEQYF. CDR3 in DNA: TGTGCCAGTAGTATAGGACAGGGGGGTAACGAGCAGTACTTC. V is TRBV19 and J is TRBJ2-7; 9 bases line up with TRBD1. The germline V gene has CDR1 LNHDA and CDR2 SQIVND (reference sequence). The CDR3 consists of 14 residues. J lost 5 bases, V lost 1 base, and 3 bases had no gene match. Full variable domain (rest looked up from reference TRBV19 and TRBJ2-7): DGGITQSPKYLFRKEGQNVTLSCEQNLNHDAMYWYRQDPGQGLRLIYYSQIVNDFQKGDIAEGYSVSREKKESFPLTVTSAQKNPTAFYLCASSIGQGGNEQYFGPGTRLTVT.